Following are 29 T cell receptor beta chains from one sample sequenced in a study of blood T cell repertoires in COVID-19. Repertoires were generated with immunoSEQ multiplex PCR, while TCRdb's copy carries only in-frame clones and drops some. The table records around 250,000 clones, 80% to 90% of them present only once. Material for sequencing was peripheral blood. These receptors were taken from a woman aged 70-85 years with COVID-19, enrolled during active disease.

About this clone itself: This CDR3 is also generated by other DNA sequences in the sample. The V gene is TRBV30, the J gene TRBJ1-3; perhaps TRBD1 as D (6 bases). The germline gives CDR1 GTSNPN, CDR2 SVGIG (reference sequence). Trimming pared 2 bases from V and 4 bases from J, leaving 9 bases between. This CDR3 comprises 13 residues. CDR3 bases: TGTGCCTGGAGTCGGCAGGGGGGAAACACCATATATTTT. Its translation: CAWSRQGGNTIYF.

J is TRBJ1-3 and V is TRBV15; unclear D gene. The germline V gene encodes CDR1 LNHNV and CDR2 YYDKDF (reference sequence). V was pared by 0 bases and J by 0 bases, with 9 bases between. The CDR3 runs 16 residues. The CDR3 sequence is CATSRETPYSGNTIYF. The CDR3 bases are TGTGCCACCAGCAGAGAGACACCCTACTCTGGAAACACCATATATTTT.

V gene TRBV14 combines with J gene TRBJ1-1; tentative D call: TRBD1 (5 bases). The CDR3 is made up of 16 amino acids. The germline V gene has CDR1 SGHDN and CDR2 FVKESK. With 1 base removed from V and 1 base from J, the gap between germline ends came to 13 bases. CDR3 residues: CASSQGAQGPNTEAFF. CDR3 DNA sequence: TGTGCCAGCAGCCAAGGGGCGCAGGGCCCGAACACTGAAGCTTTCTTT.

This clone was recorded once. V gene TRBV18 combines with J gene TRBJ1-5; D is ambiguous. V was pared by 2 bases and J by 3 bases, with 11 bases between. The CDR3 runs 15 residues. Germline V CDR1 and CDR2: KGHSH, LQKENI. CDR3 amino acids: CASSPRQADNQPQHF. The CDR3 bases are TGTGCCAGCTCACCAAGGCAGGCCGACAATCAGCCCCAGCATTTT.

The V and J genes are TRBV28 and TRBJ2-7; 7 bases match TRBD1. This CDR3 is 16 amino acids long. Germline loops: CDR1 MDHEN, CDR2 SYDVKM. The junction had 13 bases not matched to a gene; V was cut back by 5 bases and J by 3 bases. CDR3 nucleotides: TGTGCCAGCAGTCCCATTACCGGGACAGCAGTCTACGAGCAGTACTTC. Translated, it gives CASSPITGTAVYEQYF. Looking up the rest from reference TRBV28 and TRBJ2-7 gives the full variable domain: DVKVTQSSRYLVKRTGEKVFLECVQDMDHENMFWYRQDPGLGLRLIYFSYDVKMKEKGDIPEGYSVSREKKERFSLILESASTNQTSMYLCASSPITGTAVYEQYFGPGTRLTVT.

This clone was picked up a small number of times. This chain uses TRBV27 with TRBJ2-1, with D tentatively TRBD1 (7 bases). Trimming cost V 6 bases and J 2 bases, with 14 bases left between them. Per germline, CDR1 MNHEY and CDR2 SMNVEV (reference sequence). The CDR3 contains 15 residues. CDR3 protein: CASRAGQSPYNEQFF. The CDR3 coding sequence is TGTGCCAGCAGGGCGGGACAGTCCCCCTACAATGAGCAGTTCTTC.

This clone was recorded a few times. The V call is TRBV6-5, the J call TRBJ1-6; D is unclear. Trimming cost V 4 bases and J 7 bases, with 17 bases left between them. Per germline, CDR1 MNHEY and CDR2 SVGAGI. The CDR3 spans 16 residues. Here the CDR3 DNA reads TGTGCCAGCAGTTCAACAGAGACGGTTGGGAATTCACCCCTCCACTTT. Protein product: CASSSTETVGNSPLHF.

The rearrangement uses TRBV6-5 and TRBJ2-7, with 11 nucleotides matching TRBD1. With 11 bases clipped from V and 5 bases from J, the junction kept 8 bases outside the gene matches. This CDR3 contains 13 residues. Germline V lookup: CDR1 MNHEY, CDR2 SVGAGI. The CDR3 protein is CAAEWGQGDEQYF. The CDR3, as DNA: TGTGCCGCAGAGTGGGGACAGGGGGACGAGCAGTACTTC.

The J gene is TRBJ2-6, the V gene TRBV21-1; the D call TRBD1 from the table was never checked on the DNA. TRBV21-1 is a known pseudogene. CDR3 size: 19 residues. The CDR3 DNA follows: TGTGCCAGCAGGCCTGGGACAGTCCCTCCCGGGTCTGGGGCCAACGTCCTGACTTTC. It yields the protein CASRPGTVPPGSGANVLTF.

The CDR3 DNA follows: TGCGCCAGCAGCTACGGGACTAGCGGAGGCAACACAGATACGCAGTATTTT. Its protein product is CASSYGTSGGNTDTQYF. V usage is TRBV5-1 and J usage is TRBJ2-3; TRBD2 matches at 11 bases. V gave up 3 bases and J gave up 2 bases; unmatched junction bases: 8. Germline assignment: CDR1 SGHRS and CDR2 YFSETQ. This CDR3 spans 17 amino acids.

The V and J genes are TRBV5-4 and TRBJ1-1, with a possible D match to TRBD1 (6 bases). The CDR3 runs to 14 residues. V was trimmed by 5 bases and J by 5 bases, leaving 16 bases between them. Germline loops: CDR1 SGHNT, CDR2 YYREEE (reference sequence). The CDR3 DNA follows: TGTGCCAGCAGTTATCCACAGGGAAGGACTGAAGCTTTCTTT. Its protein product is CASSYPQGRTEAFF.

The V call is TRBV6-6, the J call TRBJ1-4, with a possible D match to TRBD1 (6 bases). The CDR3 is 15 amino acids. V was clipped by 2 bases and J by 7 bases, with 14 bases between them. The germline V gene has CDR1 MNHNY and CDR2 SVGAGI (reference sequence). CDR3 sequence reads: CASSYGGAVIEKLFF. CDR3 bases: TGTGCCAGCAGTTACGGGGGGGCAGTGATTGAAAAACTGTTTTTT.

V is TRBV10-3 and J is TRBJ2-3; 10 nucleotides line up with TRBD2. The junction had 8 bases not matched to a gene; V was cut back by 11 bases and J by 0 bases. The CDR3 spans 15 residues. Germline V lookup: CDR1 ENHRY, CDR2 SYGVKD. The CDR3 is CAGSGRWRSTDTQYF. For the CDR3, the DNA is TGTGCCGGTAGCGGGAGGTGGAGGAGCACAGATACGCAGTATTTT.

The gene calls are TRBV10-3 and TRBJ2-7, with 13 bases lining up with TRBD2. Unmatched junction bases numbered 11, after V lost 10 bases and J lost 2 bases. Germline V gene lookup returns CDR1 ENHRY and CDR2 SYGVKD. There are 16 residues in the CDR3. The CDR3 protein is CATRLGLAGTTYEQYF. In DNA form, the CDR3 reads TGTGCCACGAGATTGGGACTAGCGGGAACTACCTACGAGCAGTACTTC.

The chain links TRBV5-4 to TRBJ2-7, with a possible D match to TRBD2 (5 bases). Trimming cost V 0 bases and J 2 bases, with 9 bases left between them. Germline V gives CDR1 SGHNT, CDR2 YYREEE (reference sequence). The CDR3 is made up of 14 amino acids. The CDR3, as DNA: TGTGCCAGCAGCTTGGTCGGGGTAGCCTACGAGCAGTACTTC. Residues: CASSLVGVAYEQYF.

This rearrangement joins TRBV5-1 to TRBJ1-6; 7 nucleotides match TRBD1. The CDR3 contains 16 residues. CDR1 and CDR2 (germline): SGHRS, YFSETQ. The junction had 3 bases not matched to a gene; V was cut back by 1 base and J by 2 bases. Here the CDR3 reads CASSLTGDPYNSPLHF. The CDR3 DNA is TGCGCCAGCAGCTTGACAGGGGATCCCTATAATTCACCCCTCCACTTT.

This clone appeared a single time. CDR3 region: CASSQDQGLGTGELFF. The CDR3 region has the DNA TGCGCCAGCAGCCAAGATCAGGGACTAGGCACCGGGGAGCTGTTTTTT. The chain links TRBV4-3 to TRBJ2-2, with 8 bases lining up with TRBD2. The V gene's germline CDR1 is LGHNA and CDR2 YSLEER. The V and J ends lost 0 bases and 4 bases, in that order; junction bases with no gene match: 4. This CDR3 comprises 16 residues.

Notes on this clone: Other DNA sequences of this sample code for an identical CDR3. The rearrangement links TRBV15 to TRBJ2-3; D unclear. The CDR3 runs 14 residues. The germline V and J ends were trimmed by 0 bases and 2 bases, with 6 bases remaining between them. The germline gives CDR1 LNHNV, CDR2 YYDKDF (reference sequence). The CDR3: CATSRDRYTDTQYF. The CDR3 DNA reads TGTGCCACCAGCAGAGACCGCTACACAGATACGCAGTATTTT.

This chain joins TRBV6-6 and TRBJ2-1, with D tentatively TRBD2 (6 bases). V lost 8 bases and J lost 6, with 20 bases in between. Germline-derived CDR1 and CDR2 are MNHNY and SVGAGI (reference sequence). The CDR3 is 15 amino acids. The CDR3 nucleotides are TGTGCCAGCCTGGGGCCGGGAGCAGGTAGCAATGAGCAGTTCTTC. Its translation: CASLGPGAGSNEQFF.

The CDR3 sequence: CATTVDRGPYEQYF. DNA for the CDR3: TGTGCCACCACGGTGGACAGGGGACCATACGAGCAGTACTTC. The chain recombines TRBV15 with TRBJ2-7, with 9 bases matching TRBD1. Germline-derived CDR1 and CDR2 are LNHNV and YYDKDF (reference sequence). CDR3 size: 14 residues. V lost 7 bases and J lost 4; bases outside the gene matches: 8.

CDR3 in amino acids: CASSSGTSGSRGELFF. As DNA, the CDR3 is TGTGCCAGCTCATCCGGGACTAGCGGGAGTAGAGGGGAGCTGTTTTTT. The chain employs TRBV2 and TRBJ2-2; TRBD2 aligns across 14 bases. CDR1 is SNHLY, CDR2 FYNNEI, per germline. The V segment lost 8 bases and the J segment 8 bases; nucleotides outside the gene matches: 10. The CDR3 has 16 amino acids.

V and J are TRBV10-3 and TRBJ1-1; D gene unclear. Trimming took off 3 bases at V and 6 bases at J, with 11 bases between the two ends. The CDR3 contains 13 residues. CDR1 ENHRY and CDR2 SYGVKD come from the germline V gene. The CDR3 bases are TGTGCCATCAGTGATAGTGGGCAGGCTGAAGCTTTCTTT. Amino acids: CAISDSGQAEAFF.

This clone has just one count. The rearrangement uses TRBV10-3 and TRBJ1-5, with unresolved D. Germline CDR1 and CDR2: ENHRY and SYGVKD. The CDR3 totals 14 residues. V lost 4 bases to trimming and J lost 4 bases, with 11 bases between them. The CDR3, as DNA: TGTGCCATCAGTGCCGATATACAGAATCAGCCCCAGCATTTT. Translated: CAISADIQNQPQHF.

The V call is TRBV24-1, the J call TRBJ1-1; unclear D gene. The V gene lost 12 bases and the J gene lost 0 bases, with 10 bases spanning the gap. This CDR3 has 12 amino acids. Germline loops: CDR1 KGHDR, CDR2 SFDVKD. Here the CDR3 DNA reads TGTGCCCCGAGTCCGGTGAACACTGAAGCTTTCTTT. It codes for CAPSPVNTEAFF.

This chain joins TRBV4-2 and TRBJ2-5; TRBD1 matches 9 bases. The CDR3 totals 15 residues. J lost 5 bases, V lost 4 bases, and 8 bases had no gene match. The V gene's germline CDR1 is LGHNA and CDR2 YNFKEQ. The CDR3 DNA follows: TGTGCCAGCAGCCCACGACAGGGGGATGGGGAGACCCAGTACTTC. Amino acids: CASSPRQGDGETQYF.

The DNA for the CDR3 is TGTGCCTGGAGGAGACAGGGAGGCGAGACCCAGTACTTC. This codes for CAWRRQGGETQYF. The chain links TRBV30 to TRBJ2-5; weak D call: TRBD1 (7 bases). The CDR3 covers 13 residues. CDR1 GTSNPN and CDR2 SVGIG come from the germline V gene (reference sequence). V lost 3 bases and J 5 bases, leaving 13 bases between the germline ends.

This rearrangement joins TRBV5-1 to TRBJ1-4; 7 nucleotides align to TRBD1. Germline CDR1 is SGHRS and CDR2 is YFSETQ. The CDR3 runs to 15 residues. The V gene end was trimmed by 4 bases and the J gene end by 5 bases; junction bases not matched to a gene: 8. The DNA for the CDR3 is TGCGCCAGCAGCCCCTCCGGGACAGTCAATGAAAAACTGTTTTTT. Residues: CASSPSGTVNEKLFF.

CDR3 residues: CASSLERWQPQHF. In nucleotides, the CDR3 is TGTGCCAGCAGCTTAGAGAGGTGGCAGCCCCAGCATTTT. This chain links TRBV7-2 with TRBJ1-5, with D unclear. The V end lost 1 base, the J end lost 7 bases, and 8 bases lay between the germline ends. There are 13 residues in the CDR3. Germline V gives CDR1 SGHTA, CDR2 FQGNSA.

The chain has TRBV9 and TRBJ2-7, with 9 bases fitting TRBD2. The CDR3 sequence is 14 residues long. The germline gives CDR1 SGDLS, CDR2 YYNGEE. J was trimmed by 6 bases and V by 0 bases; bases with no gene match: 4. DNA of the CDR3: TGTGCCAGCAGCGTAGCTTCAGCGGGAGGCGAGCAGTACTTC. Amino acids: CASSVASAGGEQYF.